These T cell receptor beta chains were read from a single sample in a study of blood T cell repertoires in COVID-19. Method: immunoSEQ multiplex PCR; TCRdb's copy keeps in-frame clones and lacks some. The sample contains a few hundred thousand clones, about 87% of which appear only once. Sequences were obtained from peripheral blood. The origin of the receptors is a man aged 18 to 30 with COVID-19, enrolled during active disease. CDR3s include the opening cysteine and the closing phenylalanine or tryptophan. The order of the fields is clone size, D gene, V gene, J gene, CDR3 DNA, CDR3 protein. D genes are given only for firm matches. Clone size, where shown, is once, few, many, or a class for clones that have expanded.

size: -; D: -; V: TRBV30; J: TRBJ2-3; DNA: TGTGCCTGGACAGGGGGGAACACAGATACGCAGTATTTT; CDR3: CAWTGGNTDTQYF
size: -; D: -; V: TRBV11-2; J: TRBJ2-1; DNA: TGTGCCAGCAGCTTTTCAGGCGGGTCCTACAATGAGCAGTTCTTC; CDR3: CASSFSGGSYNEQFF
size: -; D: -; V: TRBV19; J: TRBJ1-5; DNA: TGTGCCAGTAGTATGGGCTTCCAGCCCCAGCATTTT; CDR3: CASSMGFQPQHF
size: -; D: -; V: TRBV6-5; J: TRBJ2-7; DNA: TGTGCCAGCAGTTACTCGGCCCCCAGTTCCGCCTACGAGCAGTACTTC; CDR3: CASSYSAPSSAYEQYF
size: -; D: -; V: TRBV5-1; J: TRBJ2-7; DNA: TGCGCCAGCAGCTTGGCAGTCGGGTCCTACGAGCAGTACTTC; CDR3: CASSLAVGSYEQYF
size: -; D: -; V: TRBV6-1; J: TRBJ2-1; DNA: TGTGCCAGCAGTGGGGGGCTAGCTCGCGCCTACAATGAGCAGTTCTTC; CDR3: CASSGGLARAYNEQFF
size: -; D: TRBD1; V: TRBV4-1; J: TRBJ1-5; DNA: TGCGCCAGCAGCCACGGCAGGGGGATGTATAGCAATCAGCCCCAGCATTTT; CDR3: CASSHGRGMYSNQPQHF
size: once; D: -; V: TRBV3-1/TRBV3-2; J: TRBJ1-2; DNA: TGTGCCAGCAGCCAAGATTATGGACAGATCTATGGCTACACCTTC; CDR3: CASSQDYGQIYGYTF
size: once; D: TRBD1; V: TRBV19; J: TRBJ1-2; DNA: TGTGCCAGTAGCGAAAACCCCGGGACAGGGTTGTGGAAAGTGGATGGCTACACCTTC; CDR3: CASSENPGTGLWKVDGYTF
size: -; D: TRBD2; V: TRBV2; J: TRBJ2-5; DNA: TGTGCCAGCAGGGGGGAACTAGCGGGATTGGAGACCCAGTACTTC; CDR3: CASRGELAGLETQYF
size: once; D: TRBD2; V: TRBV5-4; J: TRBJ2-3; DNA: TGTGCCACCTTACAGGCTAGCGGGAGTGAGGATACGCAGTATTTT; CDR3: CATLQASGSEDTQYF
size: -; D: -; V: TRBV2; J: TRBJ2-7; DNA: TGTGCCAGCAGTGAAGGACTAGTTAACGAGCAGTACTTC; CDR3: CASSEGLVNEQYF
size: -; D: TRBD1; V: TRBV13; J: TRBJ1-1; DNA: TGTGCCAGCAGCGGACAGGGTTCGGCTGAAGCTTTCTTT; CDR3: CASSGQGSAEAFF
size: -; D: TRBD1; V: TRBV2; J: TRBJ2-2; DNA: TGTGCCAGCAGCGAGACAGGGCACACCGGGGAGCTGTTTTTT; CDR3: CASSETGHTGELFF
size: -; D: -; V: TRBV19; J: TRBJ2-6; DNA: TGTGCCAGTAGTGTCGGAGGGGTCGGGGCCAACGTCCTGACTTTC; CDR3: CASSVGGVGANVLTF
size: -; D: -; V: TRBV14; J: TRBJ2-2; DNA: TGTGCCAGCAGCCAAGATTTGGGGACAATTCACACCGGGGAGCTGTTTTTT; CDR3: CASSQDLGTIHTGELFF
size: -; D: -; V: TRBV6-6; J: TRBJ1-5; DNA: TGTGCCAGCAGGTCGGACAATCGTAGCAATCAGCCCCAGCATTTT; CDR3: CASRSDNRSNQPQHF